This T cell receptor (beta chain) was observed in a study of molecular identifiers for immune sequencing clone quantification. TCRdb re-called the PCR reads through MiXCR, storing one row per CDR3 protein. The table includes a few hundred thousand distinct CDR3 sequences, roughly a quarter detected once. This clonotype turned up a few times. The target antigen is unknown. Germline loops: CDR1 SGHDN, CDR2 FVKESK. The CDR3 runs 12 residues. Trimming shortened V by 0 bases and J by 4 bases, and 3 bases separated the two germline ends. Sorted naive CD8 T cells were those defined as CD8+CD4-CCR7+CD45RA+. Study results and caveats: Reportedly, one cell's Jurkat TCR RNA was detected within 1,100,000 naive CD8 cells.

Sequencing was carried out using naive CD8+ T cells from blood, with Jurkat cell RNA spiked in. Subset reported: FACS-sorted CD8+CD4-CCR7+CD45RA+ naive T cells. The V gene is TRBV14, the J gene TRBJ1-2; D unclear. This TCR was recovered from a human donor in good health. Some libraries in this study had Jurkat cell RNA spiked in. DNA for the CDR3: TGTGCCAGCAGCCAAGAATCCTATGGCTACACCTTC. It codes for CASSQESYGYTF.